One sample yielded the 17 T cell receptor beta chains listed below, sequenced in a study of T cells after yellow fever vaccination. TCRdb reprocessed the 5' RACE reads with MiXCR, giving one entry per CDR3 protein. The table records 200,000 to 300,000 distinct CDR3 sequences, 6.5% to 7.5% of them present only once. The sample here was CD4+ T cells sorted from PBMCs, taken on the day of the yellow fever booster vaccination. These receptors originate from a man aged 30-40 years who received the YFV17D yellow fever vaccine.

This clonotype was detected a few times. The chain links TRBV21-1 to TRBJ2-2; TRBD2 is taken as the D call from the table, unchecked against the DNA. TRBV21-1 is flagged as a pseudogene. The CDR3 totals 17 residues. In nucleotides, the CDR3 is TGTGCCAGCAGCAAAGCGCCGGCCCCCCGGGACACCGGGGAGCTGTTTTTT. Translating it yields CASSKAPAPRDTGELFF.

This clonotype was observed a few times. The CDR3 DNA reads TGTGCCAGCAGCCCCGAGGGCCCCCAGGAGACCCAGTACTTC. It encodes CASSPEGPQETQYF. The gene calls are TRBV5-4 and TRBJ2-5, with a tentative D call TRBD2 (5 bases). The CDR3 is 14 amino acids. Trimming removed 4 bases from V and 5 bases from J, with 15 bases in between. CDR1 is SGHNT, CDR2 YYREEE, per germline (reference sequence).

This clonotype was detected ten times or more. CDR3 DNA sequence: TGTGCCAGCAGTTTGGGCCAGGGGGCCTCACCCCTCCACTTT. Amino acid sequence: CASSLGQGASPLHF. V gene TRBV28 combines with J gene TRBJ1-6, with 8 bases matching TRBD1. This CDR3 is 14 amino acids long. Trimming cost V 3 bases and J 10 bases; bases outside gene matches: 5. Germline loops: CDR1 MDHEN, CDR2 SYDVKM.

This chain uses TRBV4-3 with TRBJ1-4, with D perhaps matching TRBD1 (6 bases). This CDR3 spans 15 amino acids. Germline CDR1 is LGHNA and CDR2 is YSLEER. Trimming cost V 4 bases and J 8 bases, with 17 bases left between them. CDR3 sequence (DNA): TGCGCCAGCAGCCTCGGGGGCAGCCGTCTAGAAAAACTGTTTTTT. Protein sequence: CASSLGGSRLEKLFF.

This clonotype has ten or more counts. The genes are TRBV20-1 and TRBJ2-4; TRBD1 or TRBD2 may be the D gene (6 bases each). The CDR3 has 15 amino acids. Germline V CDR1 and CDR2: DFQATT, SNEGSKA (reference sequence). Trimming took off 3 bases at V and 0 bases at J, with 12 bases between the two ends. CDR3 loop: CSASSGGAAKNIQYF. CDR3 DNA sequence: TGCAGTGCTAGTTCCGGGGGCGCAGCCAAAAACATTCAGTACTTC.

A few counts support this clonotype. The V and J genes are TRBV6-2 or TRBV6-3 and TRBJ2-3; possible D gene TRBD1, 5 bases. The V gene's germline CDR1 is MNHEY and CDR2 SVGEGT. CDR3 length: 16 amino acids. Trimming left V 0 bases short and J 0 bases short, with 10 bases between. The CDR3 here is CASSYSLDSSTDTQYF. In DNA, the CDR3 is TGTGCCAGCAGTTACTCACTTGACAGTAGCACAGATACGCAGTATTTT.

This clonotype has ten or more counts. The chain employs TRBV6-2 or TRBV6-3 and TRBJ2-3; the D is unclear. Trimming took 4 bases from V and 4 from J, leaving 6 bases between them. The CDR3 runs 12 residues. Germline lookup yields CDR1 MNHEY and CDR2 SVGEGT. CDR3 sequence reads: CASSSTPDTQYF. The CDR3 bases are TGTGCCAGCAGTTCTACACCAGATACGCAGTATTTT.

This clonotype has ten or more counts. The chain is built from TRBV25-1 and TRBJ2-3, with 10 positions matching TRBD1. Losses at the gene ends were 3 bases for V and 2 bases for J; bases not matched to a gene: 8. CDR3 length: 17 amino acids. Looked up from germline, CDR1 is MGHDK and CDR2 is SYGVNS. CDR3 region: CASSELGGTGATDTQYF. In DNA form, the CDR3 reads TGTGCCAGCAGTGAGCTTGGAGGGACAGGGGCCACAGATACGCAGTATTTT.

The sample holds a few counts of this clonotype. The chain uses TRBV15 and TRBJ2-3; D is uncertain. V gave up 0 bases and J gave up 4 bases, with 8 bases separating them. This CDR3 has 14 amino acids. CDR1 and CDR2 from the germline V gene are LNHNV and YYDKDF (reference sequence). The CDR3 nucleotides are TGTGCCACCAGCAGAGATCCATCCCCAGATACGCAGTATTTT. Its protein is CATSRDPSPDTQYF.

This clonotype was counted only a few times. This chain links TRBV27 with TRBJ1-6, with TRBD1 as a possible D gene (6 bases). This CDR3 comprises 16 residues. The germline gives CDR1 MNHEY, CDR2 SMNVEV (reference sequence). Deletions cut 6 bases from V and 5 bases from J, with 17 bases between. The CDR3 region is CASSPARGSHNSPLHF. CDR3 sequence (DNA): TGTGCCAGCAGCCCCGCCAGGGGTTCCCATAATTCACCCCTCCACTTT.

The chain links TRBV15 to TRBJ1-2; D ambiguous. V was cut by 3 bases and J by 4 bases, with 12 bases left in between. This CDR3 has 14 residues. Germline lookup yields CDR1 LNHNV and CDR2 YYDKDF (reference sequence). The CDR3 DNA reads TGTGCCACCAGCAGGGGTACTGATTTCTATGGCTACACCTTC. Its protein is CATSRGTDFYGYTF.

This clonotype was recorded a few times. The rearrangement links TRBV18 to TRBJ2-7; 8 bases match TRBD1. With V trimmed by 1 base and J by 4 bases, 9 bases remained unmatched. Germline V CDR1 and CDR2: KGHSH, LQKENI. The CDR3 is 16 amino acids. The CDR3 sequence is CASSPQGQVVKYEQYF. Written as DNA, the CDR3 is TGTGCCAGCTCACCACAGGGACAGGTCGTTAAATACGAGCAGTACTTC.

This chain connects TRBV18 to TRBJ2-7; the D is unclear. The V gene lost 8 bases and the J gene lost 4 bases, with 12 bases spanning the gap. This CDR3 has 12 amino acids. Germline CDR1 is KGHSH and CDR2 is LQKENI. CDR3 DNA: TGTGCCAGCGCACGGACGGTTTACGAGCAGTACTTC. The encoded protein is CASARTVYEQYF.

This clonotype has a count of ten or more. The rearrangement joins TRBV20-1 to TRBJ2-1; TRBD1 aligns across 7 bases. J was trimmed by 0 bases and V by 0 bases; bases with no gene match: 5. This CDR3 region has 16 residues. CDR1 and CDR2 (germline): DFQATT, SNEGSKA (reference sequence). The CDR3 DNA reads TGCAGTGCTAGAGATAGGGGGCAATTCTCCTACAATGAGCAGTTCTTC. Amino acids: CSARDRGQFSYNEQFF.

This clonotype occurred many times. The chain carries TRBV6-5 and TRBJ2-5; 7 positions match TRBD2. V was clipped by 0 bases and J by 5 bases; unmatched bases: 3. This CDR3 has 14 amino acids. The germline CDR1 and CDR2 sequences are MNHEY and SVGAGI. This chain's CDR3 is CASSYSRGSETQYF. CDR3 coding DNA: TGTGCCAGCAGTTACTCACGCGGGAGTGAGACCCAGTACTTC.

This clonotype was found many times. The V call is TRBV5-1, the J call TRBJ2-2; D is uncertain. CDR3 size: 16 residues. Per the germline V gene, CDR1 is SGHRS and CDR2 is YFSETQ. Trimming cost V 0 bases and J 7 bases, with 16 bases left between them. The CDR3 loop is CASSLAASSNGGELFF. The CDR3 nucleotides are TGCGCCAGCAGCTTGGCCGCAAGTTCGAACGGCGGGGAGCTGTTTTTT.

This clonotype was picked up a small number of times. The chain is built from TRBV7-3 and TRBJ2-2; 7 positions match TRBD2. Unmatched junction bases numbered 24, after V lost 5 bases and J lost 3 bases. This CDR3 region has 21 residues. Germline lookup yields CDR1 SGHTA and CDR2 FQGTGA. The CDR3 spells CASSRFTFRLAAQRDTGELFF. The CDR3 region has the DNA TGTGCCAGCAGCCGTTTCACCTTCCGTCTAGCGGCCCAGAGGGACACCGGGGAGCTGTTTTTT.